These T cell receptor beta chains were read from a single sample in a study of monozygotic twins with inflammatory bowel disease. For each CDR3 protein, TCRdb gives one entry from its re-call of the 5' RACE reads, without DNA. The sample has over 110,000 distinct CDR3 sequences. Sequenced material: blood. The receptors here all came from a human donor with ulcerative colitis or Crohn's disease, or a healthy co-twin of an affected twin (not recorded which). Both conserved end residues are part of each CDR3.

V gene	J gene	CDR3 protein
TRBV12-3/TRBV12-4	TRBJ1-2	CASSVAGSGTALYGYTF
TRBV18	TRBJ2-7	CASSPPSGLHEQYF
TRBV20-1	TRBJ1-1	CSARRPLQGSFRAFF
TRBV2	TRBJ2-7	CATSKGGYSYEQYF
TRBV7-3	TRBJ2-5	CASSPRGGGETQYF
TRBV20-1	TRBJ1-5	CSARDPGSNQPQHF
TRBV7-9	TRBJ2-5	CASSSAGTRQETQYF
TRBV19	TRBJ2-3	CASSIDGASDTQYF
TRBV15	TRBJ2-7	CATSRVTSGGYEQYF
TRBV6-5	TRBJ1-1	CASSSTLTLWAEAFF
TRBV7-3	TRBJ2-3	CASSPLGAGGPTDTQYF
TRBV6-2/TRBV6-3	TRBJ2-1	CASQLAGYNEQFF
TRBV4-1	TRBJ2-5	CASSQGTSGLAGVQETQYF
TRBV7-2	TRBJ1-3	CASSSHHVTSGNTIYF
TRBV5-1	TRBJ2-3	CASSPGLESTDTQYF
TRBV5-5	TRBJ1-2	CASSLSLQGGTVGYTF
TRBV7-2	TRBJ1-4	CASSLADRGGKLFF
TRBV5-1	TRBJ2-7	CASSGRDGSSYEQYF
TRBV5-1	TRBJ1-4	CASHSGTGGPNEKLFF
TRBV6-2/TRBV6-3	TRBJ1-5	CASSYGQRVGPQHF
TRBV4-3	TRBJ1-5	CASSQEMGQNQPQHF
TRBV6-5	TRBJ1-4	CASTSSGTAATNEKLIF
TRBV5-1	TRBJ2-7	CASSQTHAPGQGAYEQYF
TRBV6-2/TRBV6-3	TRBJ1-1	CASSYRDREPEAFF
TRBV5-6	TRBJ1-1	CASSLLQLEAFF
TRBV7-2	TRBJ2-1	CASSRQTGFNEQFF
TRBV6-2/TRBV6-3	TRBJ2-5	CASSRTSGGTYQETQYF
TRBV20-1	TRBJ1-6	CSARPGLYYNSPLHF
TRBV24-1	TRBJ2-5	CATRNGPQETQYF
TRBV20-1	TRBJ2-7	CSAGAGTGSYEQYF
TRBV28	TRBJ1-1	CASSRTPWAAENTEAFF
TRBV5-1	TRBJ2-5	CASSETGTGGSETQYF
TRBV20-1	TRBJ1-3	CSARSPGNTIYF
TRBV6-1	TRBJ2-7	CASSRTGTRYEQYF
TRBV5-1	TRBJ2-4	CASSFDYIQYF
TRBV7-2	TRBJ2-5	CASSPSTGQGGETQYF
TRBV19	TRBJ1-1	CASNWGGGMNTEAFF
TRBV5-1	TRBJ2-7	CASSLAGFGYEQYF
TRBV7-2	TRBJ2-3	CASSLARSTDTQYF
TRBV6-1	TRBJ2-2	CASSEALGTGIPGELFF
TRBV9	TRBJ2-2	CASRPGQATGELFF
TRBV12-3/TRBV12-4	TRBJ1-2	CATGRGQGSGNYGYTF
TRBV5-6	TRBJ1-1	CASSSPGENTEAFF
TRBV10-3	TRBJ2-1	CAINQGSDEQFF
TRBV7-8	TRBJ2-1	CASSFADRGPNNEQFF
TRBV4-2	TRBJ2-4	CASSQERTSVLAKNIQYF
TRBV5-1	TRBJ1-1	CASTLLLGNTEAFF
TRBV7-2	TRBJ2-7	CASSLRAPYEQYF
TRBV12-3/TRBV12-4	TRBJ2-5	CASSRQRPAETQYF
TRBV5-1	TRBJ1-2	CASSMDRTGYGYTF
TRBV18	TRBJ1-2	CASSPLGTAVNYGYTF
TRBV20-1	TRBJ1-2	CSAPPGGRSYGYTF
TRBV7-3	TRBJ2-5	CASSLMGSGQETQYF